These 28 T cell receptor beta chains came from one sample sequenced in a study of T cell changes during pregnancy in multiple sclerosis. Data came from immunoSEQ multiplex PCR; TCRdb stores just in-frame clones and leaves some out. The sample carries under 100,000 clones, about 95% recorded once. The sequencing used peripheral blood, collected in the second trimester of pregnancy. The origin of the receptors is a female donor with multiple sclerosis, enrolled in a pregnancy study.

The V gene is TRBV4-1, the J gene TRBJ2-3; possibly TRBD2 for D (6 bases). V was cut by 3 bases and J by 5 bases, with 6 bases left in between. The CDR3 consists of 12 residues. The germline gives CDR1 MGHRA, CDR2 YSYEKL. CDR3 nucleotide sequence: TGCGCCAGCAGCCAGGGGGGAGATACGCAGTATTTT. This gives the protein CASSQGGDTQYF.

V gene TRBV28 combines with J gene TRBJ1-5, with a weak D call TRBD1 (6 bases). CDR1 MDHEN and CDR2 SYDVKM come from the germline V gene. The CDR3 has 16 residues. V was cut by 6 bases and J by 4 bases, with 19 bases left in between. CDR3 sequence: CASSSIGGAGNQPQHF. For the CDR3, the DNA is TGTGCCAGCAGCTCCATCGGGGGGGCGGGAAATCAGCCCCAGCATTTT.

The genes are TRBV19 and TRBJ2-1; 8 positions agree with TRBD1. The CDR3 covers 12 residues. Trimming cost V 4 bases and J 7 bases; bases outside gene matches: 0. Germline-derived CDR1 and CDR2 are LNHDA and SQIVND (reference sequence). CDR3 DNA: TGTGCCAGTAGTAGGACAGGGAATGAGCAGTTCTTC. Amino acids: CASSRTGNEQFF.

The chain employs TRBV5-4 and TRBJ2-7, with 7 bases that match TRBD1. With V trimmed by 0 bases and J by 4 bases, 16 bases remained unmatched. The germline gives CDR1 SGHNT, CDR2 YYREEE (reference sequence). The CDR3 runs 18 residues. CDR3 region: CASSLGGGALGSSYEQYF. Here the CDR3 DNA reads TGTGCCAGCAGCTTGGGAGGGGGCGCTTTGGGGTCATCATACGAGCAGTACTTC.

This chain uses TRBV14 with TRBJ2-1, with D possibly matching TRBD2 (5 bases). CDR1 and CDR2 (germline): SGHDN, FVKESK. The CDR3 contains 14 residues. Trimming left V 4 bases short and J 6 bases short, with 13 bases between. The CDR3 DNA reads TGTGCCAGCAGCCGGAACCTAGCAGGCAATGAGCAGTTCTTC. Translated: CASSRNLAGNEQFF.

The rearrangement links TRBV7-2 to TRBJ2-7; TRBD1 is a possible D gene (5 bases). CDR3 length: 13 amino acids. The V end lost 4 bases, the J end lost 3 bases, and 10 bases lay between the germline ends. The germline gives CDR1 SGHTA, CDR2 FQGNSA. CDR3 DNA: TGTGCCAGCAGCTCCAGGGTGCACTACGAGCAGTACTTC. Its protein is CASSSRVHYEQYF. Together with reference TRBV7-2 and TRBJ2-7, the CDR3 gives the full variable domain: GAGVSQSPSNKVTEKGKDVELRCDPISGHTALYWYRQSLGQGLEFLIYFQGNSAPDKSGLPSDRFSAERTGGSVSTLTIQRTQQEDSAVYLCASSSRVHYEQYFGPGTRLTVT.

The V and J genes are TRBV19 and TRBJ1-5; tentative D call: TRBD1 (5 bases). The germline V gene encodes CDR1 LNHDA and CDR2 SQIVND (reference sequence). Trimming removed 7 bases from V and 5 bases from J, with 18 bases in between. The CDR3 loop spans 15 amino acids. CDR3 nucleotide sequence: TGTGCCAGTACTCGCGGCGGGGGTGCGGATCAGCCCCAGCATTTT. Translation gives CASTRGGGADQPQHF.

CDR3 nucleotide sequence: TGTGCCAGCAGTCGCCAGGGTTACGAGCAGTACTTC. Protein sequence: CASSRQGYEQYF. V and J are TRBV6-1 and TRBJ2-7, with D perhaps matching TRBD1 (5 bases). Trimming pared 5 bases from V and 4 bases from J, leaving 9 bases between. The CDR3 is 12 amino acids. CDR1 is MNHNS, CDR2 SASEGT, per germline.

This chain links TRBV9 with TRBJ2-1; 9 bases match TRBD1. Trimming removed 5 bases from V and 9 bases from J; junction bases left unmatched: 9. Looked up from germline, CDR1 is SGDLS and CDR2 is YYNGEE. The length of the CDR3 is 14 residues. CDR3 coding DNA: TGTGCCAGCAGGCCGGGACAGGGACGGGCTGAGCAGTTCTTC. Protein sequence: CASRPGQGRAEQFF.

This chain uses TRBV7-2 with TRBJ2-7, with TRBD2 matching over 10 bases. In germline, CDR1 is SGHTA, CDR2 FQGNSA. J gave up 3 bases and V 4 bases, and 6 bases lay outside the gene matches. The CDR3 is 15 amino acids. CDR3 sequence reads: CASSYGLAEVYEQYF. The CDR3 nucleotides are TGTGCCAGCAGCTATGGACTAGCGGAGGTCTACGAGCAGTACTTC.

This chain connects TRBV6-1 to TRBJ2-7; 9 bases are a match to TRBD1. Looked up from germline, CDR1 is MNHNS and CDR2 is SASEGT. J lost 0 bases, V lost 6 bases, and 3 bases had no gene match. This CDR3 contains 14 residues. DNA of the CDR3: TGTGCCAGCAGGGGGACAGGGCACTCCTACGAGCAGTACTTC. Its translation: CASRGTGHSYEQYF.

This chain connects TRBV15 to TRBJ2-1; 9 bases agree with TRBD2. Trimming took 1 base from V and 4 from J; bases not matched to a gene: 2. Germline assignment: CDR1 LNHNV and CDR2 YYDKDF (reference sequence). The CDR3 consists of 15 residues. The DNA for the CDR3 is TGTGCCACCAGCAGAGCGGGACTAGCTTACAATGAGCAGTTCTTC. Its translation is CATSRAGLAYNEQFF.

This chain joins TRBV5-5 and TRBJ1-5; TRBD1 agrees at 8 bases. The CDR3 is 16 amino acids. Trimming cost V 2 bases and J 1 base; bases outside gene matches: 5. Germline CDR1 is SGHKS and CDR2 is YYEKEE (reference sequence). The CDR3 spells CASSLQGEVSNQPQHF. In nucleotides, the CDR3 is TGTGCCAGCAGCTTACAGGGGGAAGTCAGCAATCAGCCCCAGCATTTT.

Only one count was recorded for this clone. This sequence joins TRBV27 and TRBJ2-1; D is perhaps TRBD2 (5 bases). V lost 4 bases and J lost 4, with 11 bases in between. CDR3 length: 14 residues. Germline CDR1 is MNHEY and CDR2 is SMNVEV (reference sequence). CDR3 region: CASSSPGMYNEQFF. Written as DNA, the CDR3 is TGTGCCAGCAGTTCACCCGGGATGTACAATGAGCAGTTCTTC.

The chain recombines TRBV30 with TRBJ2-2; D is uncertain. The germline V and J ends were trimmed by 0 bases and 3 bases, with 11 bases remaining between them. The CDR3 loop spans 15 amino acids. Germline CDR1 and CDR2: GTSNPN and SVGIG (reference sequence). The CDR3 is CAWSVPQSDTGELFF. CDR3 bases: TGTGCCTGGAGTGTACCACAGTCGGACACCGGGGAGCTGTTTTTT.

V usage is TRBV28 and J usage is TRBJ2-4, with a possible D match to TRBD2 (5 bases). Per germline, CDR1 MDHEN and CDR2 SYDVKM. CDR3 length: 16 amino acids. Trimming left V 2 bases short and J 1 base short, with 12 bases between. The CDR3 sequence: CASSLIEGAAKNIQYF. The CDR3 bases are TGTGCCAGCAGTTTAATCGAGGGCGCCGCCAAAAACATTCAGTACTTC. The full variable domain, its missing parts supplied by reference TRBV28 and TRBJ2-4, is DVKVTQSSRYLVKRTGEKVFLECVQDMDHENMFWYRQDPGLGLRLIYFSYDVKMKEKGDIPEGYSVSREKKERFSLILESASTNQTSMYLCASSLIEGAAKNIQYFGAGTRLSVL.

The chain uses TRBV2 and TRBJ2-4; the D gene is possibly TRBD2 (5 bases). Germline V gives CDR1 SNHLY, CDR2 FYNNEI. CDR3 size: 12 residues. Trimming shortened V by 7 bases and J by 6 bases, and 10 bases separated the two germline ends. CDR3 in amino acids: CASTWGVNIQYF. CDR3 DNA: TGTGCCAGCACGTGGGGAGTAAACATTCAGTACTTC.

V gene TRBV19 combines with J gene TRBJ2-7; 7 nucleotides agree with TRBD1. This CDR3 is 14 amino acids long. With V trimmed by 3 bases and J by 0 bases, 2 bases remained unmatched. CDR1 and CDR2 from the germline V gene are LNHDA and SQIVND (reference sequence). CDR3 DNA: TGTGCCAGTAGTATTGCAGGGGGCTCCTACGAGCAGTACTTC. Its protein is CASSIAGGSYEQYF.

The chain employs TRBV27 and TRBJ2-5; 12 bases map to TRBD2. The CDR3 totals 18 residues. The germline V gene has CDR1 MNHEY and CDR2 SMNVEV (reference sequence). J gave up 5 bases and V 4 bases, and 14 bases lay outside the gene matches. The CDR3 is CASSSRLAGERYKETQYF. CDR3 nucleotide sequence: TGTGCCAGCAGTTCCAGACTAGCGGGAGAACGGTATAAGGAGACCCAGTACTTC.

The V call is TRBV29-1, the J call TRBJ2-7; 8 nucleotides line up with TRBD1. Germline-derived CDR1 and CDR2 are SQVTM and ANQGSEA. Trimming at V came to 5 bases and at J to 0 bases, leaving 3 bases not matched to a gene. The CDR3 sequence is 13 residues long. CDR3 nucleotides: TGCAGCGTTCCGGGACAGGACTCCTACGAGCAGTACTTC. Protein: CSVPGQDSYEQYF.

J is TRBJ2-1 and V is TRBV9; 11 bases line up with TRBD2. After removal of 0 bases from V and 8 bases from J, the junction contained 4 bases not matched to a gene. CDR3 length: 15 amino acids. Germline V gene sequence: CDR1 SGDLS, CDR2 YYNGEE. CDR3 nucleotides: TGTGCCAGCAGCGTAGATAGCGGGAGGGCTTATGAGCAGTTCTTC. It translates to CASSVDSGRAYEQFF. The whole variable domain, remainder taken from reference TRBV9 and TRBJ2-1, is DSGVTQTPKHLITATGQRVTLRCSPRSGDLSVYWYQQSLDQGLQFLIQYYNGEERAKGNILERFSAQQFPDLHSELNLSSLELGDSALYFCASSVDSGRAYEQFFGPGTRLTVL.

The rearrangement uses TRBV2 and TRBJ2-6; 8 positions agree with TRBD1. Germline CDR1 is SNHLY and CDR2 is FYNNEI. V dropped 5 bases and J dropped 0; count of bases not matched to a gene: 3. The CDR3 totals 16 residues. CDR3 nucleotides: TGTGCCAGCAGTCCTACAGGGGGCTCTGGGGCCAACGTCCTGACTTTC. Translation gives CASSPTGGSGANVLTF.

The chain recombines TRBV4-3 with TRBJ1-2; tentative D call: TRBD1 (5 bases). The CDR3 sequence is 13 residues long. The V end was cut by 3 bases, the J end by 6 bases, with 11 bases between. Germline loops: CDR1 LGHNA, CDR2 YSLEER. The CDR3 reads CASSQRTGDGYTF. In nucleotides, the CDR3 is TGCGCCAGCAGCCAGCGAACGGGGGATGGCTACACCTTC.

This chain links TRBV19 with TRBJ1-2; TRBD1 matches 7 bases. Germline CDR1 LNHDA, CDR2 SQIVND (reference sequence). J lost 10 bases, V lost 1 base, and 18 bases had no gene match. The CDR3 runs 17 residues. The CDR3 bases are TGTGCCAGTAGTATAGCCGGGGCGGCAGGGGGATCGACTATCTACACCTTC. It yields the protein CASSIAGAAGGSTIYTF.

The CDR3 DNA follows: TGTGCCAGCAGCTTAGCGGCGGCAGGGGGCGAAGAGACCCAGTACTTC. It is translated as CASSLAAAGGEETQYF. The V call is TRBV7-8, the J call TRBJ2-5, with 8 nucleotides matching TRBD1. With V trimmed by 0 bases and J by 3 bases, 6 bases remained unmatched. From germline, CDR1 is SGHVS and CDR2 FQNEAQ. This CDR3 spans 16 amino acids.

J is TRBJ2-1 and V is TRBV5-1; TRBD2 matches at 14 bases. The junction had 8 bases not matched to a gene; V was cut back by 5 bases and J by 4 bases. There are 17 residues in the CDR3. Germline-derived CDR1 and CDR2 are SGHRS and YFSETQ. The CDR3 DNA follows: TGCGCCAGCAGTTTTGCGGGACTAGCGGGAGTATACAATGAGCAGTTCTTC. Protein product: CASSFAGLAGVYNEQFF.

The CDR3 region is CASRLEFPDNEQFF. The CDR3 DNA reads as TGCGCCAGCAGGTTAGAATTTCCCGACAATGAGCAGTTCTTC. The chain joins TRBV10-1 to TRBJ2-1, with unresolved D. Trimming took 6 bases from V and 5 from J, leaving 14 bases between them. The CDR3 spans 14 residues. Germline values: CDR1 WNHNN, CDR2 SYGVQD (reference sequence).

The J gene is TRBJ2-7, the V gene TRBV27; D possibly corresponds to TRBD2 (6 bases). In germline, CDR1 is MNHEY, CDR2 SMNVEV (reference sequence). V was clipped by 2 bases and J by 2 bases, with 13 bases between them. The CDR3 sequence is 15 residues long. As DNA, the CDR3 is TGTGCCAGCAGTTTAATGGCGGGAACCGCCTACGAGCAGTACTTC. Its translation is CASSLMAGTAYEQYF.